Each of the 32 T cell receptor beta chains below was sequenced from the same sample in a study of metastatic and nonmetastatic thyroid tumors. TCRdb redid the clone calls on the PCR reads using MiXCR. The sample consists of about 37,000 clones, around an eighth of them appearing once. Thyroid surgery was preceded by no treatment in any patient. Sequencing input: blood. The receptors here all came from a female donor with papillary thyroid cancer or a benign thyroid nodule (not recorded which). Some clones in this sample may be carry-over from other donors' samples.

Remarks on this clone: This may be a read error: a much more frequent sequence differs by one nucleotide. The chain recombines TRBV11-2 with TRBJ2-7, with D possibly matching TRBD2 (7 bases). Germline CDR1 reads SGHAT; CDR2 reads FQNNGV. The CDR3 is made up of 15 amino acids. V lost 3 bases and J lost 0, with 12 bases in between. CDR3 DNA: TGTGCCAGCAGCTTTGGGGGCGGGAGCTCCTACGAGCAGTACTTC. Translation gives CASSFGGGSSYEQYF.

This clone has a count of ten or more. The chain uses TRBV6-2 or TRBV6-3 and TRBJ1-2; D is unresolved. Looked up from germline, CDR1 is MNHEY and CDR2 is SVGEGT. There are 13 residues in the CDR3. Between the trimmed V and J ends, which lost 4 bases and 5 bases, there was a span of 11 bases. Here the CDR3 reads CASSFVGKYGYTF. CDR3 nucleotide sequence: TGTGCCAGCAGTTTTGTAGGGAAGTATGGCTACACCTTC.

At least ten counts were recorded for this clone. V gene TRBV18 combines with J gene TRBJ2-6, with 8 bases fitting TRBD1. CDR1 and CDR2 (germline): KGHSH, LQKENI. Unmatched junction bases numbered 9, after V lost 8 bases and J lost 0 bases. The CDR3 totals 17 residues. CDR3 sequence: CASPPGQVSSGANVLTF. For the CDR3, the DNA is TGTGCCAGCCCCCCGGGACAGGTTAGCTCTGGGGCCAACGTCCTGACTTTC.

Within the sample, this clone is large. The V call is TRBV19, the J call TRBJ1-6; no reliable D call. CDR1 and CDR2 from the germline V gene are LNHDA and SQIVND (reference sequence). V was shortened by 1 base and J by 9 bases, with 7 bases between the two germline ends. CDR3 length equals 13 residues. Here the CDR3 reads CASSIVATSPLHF. The CDR3 region has the DNA TGTGCCAGTAGTATAGTGGCCACTTCACCCCTCCACTTT.

This clone was recorded many times. The chain employs TRBV30 and TRBJ1-1; 7 nucleotides line up with TRBD1. V dropped 3 bases and J dropped 1; count of bases not matched to a gene: 2. The CDR3 loop spans 13 amino acids. CDR1 GTSNPN and CDR2 SVGIG come from the germline V gene (reference sequence). DNA for the CDR3: TGTGCCTGGAGCCGGACAGGGAACACTGAAGCTTTCTTT. This encodes CAWSRTGNTEAFF.

At least ten counts were recorded for this clone. This chain connects TRBV11-2 to TRBJ2-7, with 10 bases lining up with TRBD1. The CDR3 has 15 residues. Germline V CDR1 and CDR2: SGHAT, FQNNGV. V lost 5 bases to trimming and J lost 2 bases; unmatched junction nucleotides: 6. Here the CDR3 reads CASSPTGTGAYEQYF. CDR3 DNA sequence: TGTGCCAGCAGCCCCACCGGGACAGGGGCCTACGAGCAGTACTTC.

Notes on this clone: Germline and junction disagree at one end, which may indicate a read error. This rearrangement joins TRBV15 to TRBJ1-2; D is unresolved. CDR1 and CDR2 from the germline V gene are LNHNV and YYDKDF (reference sequence). The CDR3 consists of 14 residues. CDR3 coding DNA: TGTGTCACCAGCAGCTCCCGGGAGGGCTATGGCTACACCTTC. Translation gives CVTSSSREGYGYTF.

CDR3 in amino acids: CASSDSGVAKNIQYF. The CDR3 DNA reads TGTGCCAGCAGCGATAGCGGGGTAGCCAAAAACATTCAGTACTTC. The chain is built from TRBV5-6 and TRBJ2-4, with 8 bases lining up with TRBD2. J lost 0 bases, V lost 4 bases, and 3 bases had no gene match. CDR1 and CDR2 (germline): SGHDT, YYEEEE. The CDR3 has 15 amino acids.

This chain joins TRBV7-9 and TRBJ2-7, with unresolved D. CDR3 length: 14 amino acids. V was cut by 5 bases and J by 4 bases, with 15 bases left in between. Germline values: CDR1 SEHNR, CDR2 FQNEAQ (reference sequence). CDR3 loop: CASSSETLHYEQYF. In nucleotides, the CDR3 is TGTGCCAGCAGCAGCGAGACACTTCATTACGAGCAGTACTTC.

The chain recombines TRBV18 with TRBJ1-5, with no clear D. The V end lost 3 bases, the J end lost 2 bases, and 20 bases lay between the germline ends. This CDR3 contains 18 residues. Germline CDR1 is KGHSH and CDR2 is LQKENI. CDR3 loop: CASSPTGRDFYGNQPQHF. CDR3 nucleotide sequence: TGTGCCAGCTCACCTACCGGGAGGGATTTTTATGGCAATCAGCCCCAGCATTTT.

This clone was observed at least ten times. This rearrangement joins TRBV9 to TRBJ2-7; tentative D call: TRBD2 (6 bases). With 3 bases removed from V and 3 bases from J, the gap between germline ends came to 22 bases. The CDR3 covers 17 residues. CDR1 and CDR2 (germline): SGDLS, YYNGEE. The CDR3, as DNA: TGTGCCAGCAGCGGAGGTGGGGGACTCCCCAATGACTACGAGCAGTACTTC. Protein product: CASSGGGGLPNDYEQYF.

This sequence joins TRBV9 and TRBJ2-7; D ambiguous. CDR3 length equals 14 residues. Germline V lookup: CDR1 SGDLS, CDR2 YYNGEE. V was trimmed by 4 bases and J by 1 base, leaving 12 bases between them. The CDR3: CASSPSLFSYEQYF. CDR3 in DNA: TGTGCCAGCAGCCCATCTTTGTTTTCCTACGAGCAGTACTTC.

This clone was counted many times. A much larger clone differs by one base, so this may be a read error. The chain couples TRBV5-1 to TRBJ1-1; D ambiguous. This CDR3 has 13 amino acids. Trimming stripped 0 bases from V and 1 base from J, with 4 bases between. CDR1 is SGHRS and CDR2 is YFSETQ in the germline V gene. The CDR3 spells CASSLAGNTEAFF. The CDR3 DNA is TGCGCCAGCAGCTTGGCGGGGAACACTGAAGCTTTCTTT.

This clone was counted ten times or more. The chain carries TRBV19 and TRBJ1-4; 7 bases fit TRBD1. Germline V gene lookup returns CDR1 LNHDA and CDR2 SQIVND (reference sequence). The CDR3 loop spans 14 amino acids. V lost 6 bases to trimming and J lost 8 bases; unmatched junction nucleotides: 9. The CDR3 loop is CASSLGGIGEKLFF. CDR3 bases: TGTGCCAGTAGCCTAGGGGGCATAGGGGAAAAACTGTTTTTT.

The chain has TRBV20-1 and TRBJ2-5; 9 bases line up with TRBD1. Germline values: CDR1 DFQATT, CDR2 SNEGSKA (reference sequence). This CDR3 spans 12 amino acids. Trimming at V came to 6 bases and at J to 3 bases, leaving 2 bases not matched to a gene. The chain's CDR3 is CSARQGEETQYF. The CDR3 coding sequence is TGCAGTGCCCGACAGGGGGAAGAGACCCAGTACTTC.

By sample share, this clone is medium-sized. The chain carries TRBV6-2 or TRBV6-3 and TRBJ2-7; TRBD1 matches at 9 bases. Germline trimming cut 6 bases from V and 2 bases from J; bases unmatched to any gene: 5. Germline V lookup: CDR1 MNHEY, CDR2 SVGEGT. This CDR3 has 14 amino acids. CDR3 residues: CASRFRDRAYEQYF. The CDR3 DNA is TGTGCCAGCAGGTTCCGGGACAGGGCCTACGAGCAGTACTTC.

At least ten counts were recorded for this clone. Other DNA sequences of this sample code for an identical CDR3. V gene TRBV5-8 combines with J gene TRBJ1-1; D not certain. The CDR3 contains 13 residues. Trimming took off 6 bases at V and 1 base at J, with 10 bases between the two ends. Looked up from germline, CDR1 is SGHTS and CDR2 is YDEGEE. Here the CDR3 reads CASTPWENTEAFF. CDR3 coding DNA: TGTGCCAGCACCCCCTGGGAGAACACTGAAGCTTTCTTT.

This clone has ten or more counts. This chain connects TRBV7-3 to TRBJ2-2; D is unresolved. Trimming left V 1 base short and J 5 bases short, with 5 bases between. Germline assignment: CDR1 SGHTA and CDR2 FQGTGA. The CDR3 loop spans 13 amino acids. The CDR3 bases are TGTGCCAGCAGCTTAATTGAAACCGGGGAGCTGTTTTTT. Translation: CASSLIETGELFF.

A remark on this clone: A much larger clone lies a single base off, so this may be a read error. The chain employs TRBV7-9 and TRBJ1-1; no firm D call. V shed 2 bases and J shed 12 bases, with 19 bases lying between them. Per the germline V gene, CDR1 is SEHNR and CDR2 is FQNEAQ (reference sequence). There are 14 residues in the CDR3. The CDR3 DNA follows: TGTGCCAGCAGCTTAATCGAGGGAGGCGACACGACTTTCTTT. It codes for CASSLIEGGDTTFF.

This clone was observed a handful of times. V gene TRBV6-1 combines with J gene TRBJ2-7; 7 nucleotides match TRBD1. Germline trimming cut 5 bases from V and 4 bases from J; bases unmatched to any gene: 5. The CDR3 has 13 residues. Germline-derived CDR1 and CDR2 are MNHNS and SASEGT. CDR3 nucleotide sequence: TGTGCCAGCAGTAGGGACAGAGGTTACGAGCAGTACTTC. It translates to CASSRDRGYEQYF.

This clone was counted a few times. A much larger clonotype is one base distant, so this may be a read error. The genes are TRBV7-6 and TRBJ2-2; D might be TRBD1 or TRBD2, each matching 5 bases. Germline assignment: CDR1 SGHVS and CDR2 FNYEAQ. V lost 5 bases and J lost 3, with 16 bases in between. The CDR3 extends over 16 amino acids. CDR3 sequence (DNA): TGTGCCAGCAGCCCCGAGGGGTCGGACCACACCGGGGAGCTGTTTTTT. It yields the protein CASSPEGSDHTGELFF. Full variable domain (remainder filled in from reference TRBV7-6 and TRBJ2-2): GAGVSQSPRYKVTKRGQDVALRCDPISGHVSLYWYRQALGQGPEFLTYFNYEAQQDKSGLPNDRFSAERPEGSISTLTIQRTEQRDSAMYRCASSPEGSDHTGELFFGEGSRLTVL.

This clone occurred many times. This rearrangement joins TRBV7-2 to TRBJ2-3; a possible D gene is TRBD2 (6 bases). The V gene's germline CDR1 is SGHTA and CDR2 FQGNSA. The germline V and J ends were trimmed by 3 bases and 0 bases, with 7 bases remaining between them. The CDR3 covers 14 residues. CDR3 in amino acids: CASSFGGSTDTQYF. DNA for the CDR3: TGTGCCAGCAGCTTTGGGGGGAGCACAGATACGCAGTATTTT.

This clone was recorded many times. V usage is TRBV27 and J usage is TRBJ2-2, with TRBD1 as a possible D gene (5 bases). Germline CDR1 and CDR2: MNHEY and SMNVEV (reference sequence). The CDR3 length is 14 residues. Trimming shortened V by 11 bases and J by 4 bases, and 17 bases separated the two germline ends. The CDR3 nucleotides are TGTGCCCCCGCATGGGGCGTAAGCACCGGGGAGCTGTTTTTT. This encodes CAPAWGVSTGELFF.

Remarks on this clone: This may come from a read error, since a much larger clone is one base off. The chain uses TRBV18 and TRBJ2-7; D remains ambiguous. The CDR3 sequence is 14 residues long. CDR1 KGHSH and CDR2 LQKENI come from the germline V gene. CDR3 nucleotides: TGTGCCATCTCACCACCTACTCGTTCCTACGAGCAGTACTTC. Protein sequence: CAISPPTRSYEQYF.

In this sample, this clone turned up many times. This chain joins TRBV27 and TRBJ2-6; weak D call: TRBD2 (6 bases). Germline loops: CDR1 MNHEY, CDR2 SMNVEV (reference sequence). This CDR3 comprises 18 residues. V was cut by 5 bases and J by 0 bases, with 17 bases left in between. The CDR3 DNA is TGTGCCAGCAGTCGTTCGGGGGTTGCGAGCTCTGGGGCCAACGTCCTGACTTTC. It codes for CASSRSGVASSGANVLTF.

The chain joins TRBV6-1 to TRBJ1-6, with TRBD1 matching over 7 bases. V dropped 7 bases and J dropped 0; count of bases not matched to a gene: 6. The germline V gene encodes CDR1 MNHNS and CDR2 SASEGT. The CDR3 is 16 residues long. The CDR3 nucleotides read TGTGCCAGCACTAAGACAGGGAGCTCCTATAATTCACCCCTCCACTTT. This translates into CASTKTGSSYNSPLHF.

The table lists this clone with many counts. Since a much larger clone is just one base distant, this may be a read error. Other DNA sequences within the sample encode an identical CDR3. The rearrangement joins TRBV6-1 to TRBJ1-2, with TRBD1 matching 7 bases. The V gene's germline CDR1 is MNHNS and CDR2 SASEGT. CDR3 length: 15 residues. For the CDR3, the DNA is TGTGCTAGCAGTGGAATAGACAGGGTTAACTATGGCTACACCTTC. This encodes CASSGIDRVNYGYTF.

The V call is TRBV19, the J call TRBJ1-5; a possible D gene is TRBD1 (6 bases). Germline V gives CDR1 LNHDA, CDR2 SQIVND (reference sequence). The V end was cut by 9 bases, the J end by 1 base, with 16 bases between. The CDR3 consists of 15 residues. CDR3 nucleotide sequence: TGTGCCAGCGATCGGGCGGGGGGCAGCAATCAGCCCCAGCATTTT. Translating it yields CASDRAGGSNQPQHF. Supplemented by reference TRBV19 and TRBJ1-5, the full variable domain reads DGGITQSPKYLFRKEGQNVTLSCEQNLNHDAMYWYRQDPGQGLRLIYYSQIVNDFQKGDIAEGYSVSREKKESFPLTVTSAQKNPTAFYLCASDRAGGSNQPQHFGDGTRLSIL.

This clone was observed a handful of times. A much bigger clone sits one base away, suggesting this may be a read error. This sequence joins TRBV6-1 and TRBJ2-1, with 13 bases that match TRBD2. CDR1 is MNHNS, CDR2 SASEGT, per germline. The V and J ends lost 6 bases and 13 bases, in that order; junction bases with no gene match: 12. This CDR3 is 15 amino acids long. CDR3 residues: CASRLGLAGKADQFF. The CDR3 nucleotides are TGTGCCAGCAGATTGGGACTAGCGGGAAAGGCTGATCAGTTCTTC.

This clone was detected only a few times. This chain uses TRBV7-2 with TRBJ1-6; TRBD1 is a possible D gene (6 bases). Germline V gene data show CDR1 as SGHTA and CDR2 as FQGNSA. V gave up 3 bases and J gave up 10 bases, with 10 bases separating them. The CDR3 has 13 residues. The CDR3 loop reads CASSLTGESPLHF. The DNA for the CDR3 is TGTGCCAGCAGCTTGACAGGAGAATCACCCCTCCACTTT.

This clone was found many times. This chain links TRBV28 with TRBJ2-7; 11 nucleotides line up with TRBD2. The J segment lost 7 bases and the V segment lost 3 bases, leaving 5 bases of the junction unmatched. This CDR3 has 14 residues. CDR1 MDHEN and CDR2 SYDVKM come from the germline V gene. The DNA for the CDR3 is TGTGCCAGCAGTTTTGGGACTAGCGGCCTAGAGCAGTACTTC. Translation gives CASSFGTSGLEQYF.

This clone occurred a few times. This CDR3 is also generated by other DNA sequences in the sample. The chain combines TRBV20-1 with TRBJ2-1; 10 nucleotides match TRBD2. V lost 0 bases and J lost 5; bases outside the gene matches: 19. The germline V gene encodes CDR1 DFQATT and CDR2 SNEGSKA (reference sequence). The CDR3 runs to 20 residues. The CDR3 loop is CSARDPASGSKFTVNNEQFF. In DNA, the CDR3 is TGCAGTGCTAGAGACCCGGCTAGCGGGAGTAAATTCACCGTTAACAATGAGCAGTTCTTC.